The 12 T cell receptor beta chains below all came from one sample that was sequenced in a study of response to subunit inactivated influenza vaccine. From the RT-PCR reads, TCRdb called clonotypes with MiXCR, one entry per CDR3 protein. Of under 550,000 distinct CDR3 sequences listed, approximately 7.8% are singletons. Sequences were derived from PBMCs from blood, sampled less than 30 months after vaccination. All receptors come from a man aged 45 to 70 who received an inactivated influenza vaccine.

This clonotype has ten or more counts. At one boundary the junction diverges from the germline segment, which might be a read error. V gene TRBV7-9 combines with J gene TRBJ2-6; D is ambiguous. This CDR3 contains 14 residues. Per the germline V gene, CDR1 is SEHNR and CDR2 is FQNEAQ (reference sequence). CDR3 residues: CASSFRSGANVLTF. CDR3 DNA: TGTGCCAGTAGCTTCCGCTCTGGGGCCAACGTCCTGACTTTC.

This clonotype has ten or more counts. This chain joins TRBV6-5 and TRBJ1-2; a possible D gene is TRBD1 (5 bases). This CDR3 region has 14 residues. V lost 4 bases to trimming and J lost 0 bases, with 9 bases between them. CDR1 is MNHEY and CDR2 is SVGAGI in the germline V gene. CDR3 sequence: CASSSPTANYGYTF. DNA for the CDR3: TGTGCCAGCAGTTCACCGACAGCTAACTATGGCTACACCTTC.

The CDR3 coding sequence is TGTGCCAGCAGCCAACCGGGACCCGACAATGAGCAGTTCTTC. It encodes CASSQPGPDNEQFF. The chain links TRBV4-2 to TRBJ2-1; D tentatively reads TRBD1 or TRBD2 (5 bases each). This CDR3 comprises 14 residues. Trimming took 2 bases from V and 5 from J, leaving 10 bases between them. Germline V gene sequence: CDR1 LGHNA, CDR2 YNFKEQ.

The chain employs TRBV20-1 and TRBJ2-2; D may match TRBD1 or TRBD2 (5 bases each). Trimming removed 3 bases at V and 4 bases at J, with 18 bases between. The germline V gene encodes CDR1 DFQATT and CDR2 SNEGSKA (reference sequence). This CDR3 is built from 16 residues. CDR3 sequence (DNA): TGCAGTGCTAGGGTGCCGGGGACGGAACTCACCGGGGAGCTGTTTTTT. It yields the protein CSARVPGTELTGELFF.

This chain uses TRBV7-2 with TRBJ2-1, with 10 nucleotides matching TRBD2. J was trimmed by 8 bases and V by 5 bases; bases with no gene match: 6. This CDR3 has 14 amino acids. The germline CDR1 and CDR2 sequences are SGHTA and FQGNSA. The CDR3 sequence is CASSGLAGVHEQFF. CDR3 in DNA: TGTGCCAGCAGCGGGCTAGCGGGAGTACATGAGCAGTTCTTC.

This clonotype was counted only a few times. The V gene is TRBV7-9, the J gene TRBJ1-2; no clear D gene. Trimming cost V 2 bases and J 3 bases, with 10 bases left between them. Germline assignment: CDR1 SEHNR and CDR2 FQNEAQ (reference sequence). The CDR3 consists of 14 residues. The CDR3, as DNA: TGTGCCAGCAGCTTATCAGGCTTGGACTATGGCTACACCTTC. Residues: CASSLSGLDYGYTF.

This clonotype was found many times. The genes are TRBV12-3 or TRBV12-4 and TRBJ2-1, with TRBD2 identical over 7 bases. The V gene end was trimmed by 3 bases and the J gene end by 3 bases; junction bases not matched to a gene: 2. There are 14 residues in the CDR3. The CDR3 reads CASSLSSGYNEQFF. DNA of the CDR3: TGTGCCAGCAGTTTGTCTAGCGGCTACAATGAGCAGTTCTTC.

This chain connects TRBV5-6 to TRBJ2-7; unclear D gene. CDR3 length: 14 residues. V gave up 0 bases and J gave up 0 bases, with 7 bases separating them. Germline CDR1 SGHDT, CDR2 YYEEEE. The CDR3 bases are TGTGCCAGCAGCTTGGCTTTGAGCTCCTACGAGCAGTACTTC. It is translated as CASSLALSSYEQYF.

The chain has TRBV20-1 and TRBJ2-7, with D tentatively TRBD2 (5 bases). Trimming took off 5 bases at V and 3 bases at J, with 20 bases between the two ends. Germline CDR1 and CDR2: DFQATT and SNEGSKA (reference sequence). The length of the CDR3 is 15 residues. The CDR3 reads CSAATRRATYYEQYF. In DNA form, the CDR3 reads TGCAGTGCTGCTACACGGCGGGCTACATACTACGAGCAGTACTTC.

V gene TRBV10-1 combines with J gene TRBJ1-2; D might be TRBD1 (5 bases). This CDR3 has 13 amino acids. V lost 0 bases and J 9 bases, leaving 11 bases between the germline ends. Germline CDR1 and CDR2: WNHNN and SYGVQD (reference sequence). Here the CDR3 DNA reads TGCGCCAGCAGTGAGTCTCTTGGGGGTCGCTACACCTTC. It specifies CASSESLGGRYTF.

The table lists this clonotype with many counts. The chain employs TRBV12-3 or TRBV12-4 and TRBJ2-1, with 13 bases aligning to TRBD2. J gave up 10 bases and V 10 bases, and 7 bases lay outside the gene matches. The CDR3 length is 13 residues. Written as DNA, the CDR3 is TGTGCCAAGAGTACGGGACTAGCGGGGGAGCAGTTCTTC. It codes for CAKSTGLAGEQFF.

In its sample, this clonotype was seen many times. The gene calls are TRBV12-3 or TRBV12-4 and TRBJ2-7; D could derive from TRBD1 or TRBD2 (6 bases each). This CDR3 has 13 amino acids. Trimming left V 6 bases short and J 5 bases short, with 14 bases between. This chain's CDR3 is CASSWGAVNEQYF. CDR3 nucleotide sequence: TGTGCCAGCAGCTGGGGGGCGGTTAACGAGCAGTACTTC.